Frequency places the clone carrying this TCR beta chain as large (0.1 to 1%). Its specificity is unknown. Each sample's input was around 250 ng genomic DNA, some 38,000 genome equivalents. Germline CDR1 is MNHNS and CDR2 is SASEGT. The CDR3 consists of 12 residues. The sample comes from a study of T cell clusters in autoimmune cytopenias. One tube held mixed TRB-A and TRB-B primer pools for touch-down PCR. TCRdb re-called the multiplex PCR reads and shows each CDR3 protein once, DNA omitted. This sample lists more than 3,000 distinct CDR3 sequences; its ten largest clones have about a sixth. Whole-study results and caveats: TRB repertoire shifts in secondary cytopenia and chronic lymphocytic leukemia mostly reflected lymphoma, not autoimmunity. Comparing secondary cytopenia with chronic lymphocytic leukemia showed no cluster-lack signature, apparently masked by lymphoma repertoire. Primary autoimmune cytopenia patients seemingly lacked the physiological T cell clusters found in healthy donors. Healthy donors had roughly 3-fold more exclusive TRB clusters than active autoimmune hepatitis patients.

The sequence came from a human donor with an autoimmune cytopenia or autoimmune hepatitis (not recorded which). This chain uses TRBV6-1 with TRBJ2-7; TCRdb's assignment of TRBD2 cannot be checked, as there is no DNA. Sequencing used peripheral blood. The CDR3 sequence: CASSEIAAEQYF.